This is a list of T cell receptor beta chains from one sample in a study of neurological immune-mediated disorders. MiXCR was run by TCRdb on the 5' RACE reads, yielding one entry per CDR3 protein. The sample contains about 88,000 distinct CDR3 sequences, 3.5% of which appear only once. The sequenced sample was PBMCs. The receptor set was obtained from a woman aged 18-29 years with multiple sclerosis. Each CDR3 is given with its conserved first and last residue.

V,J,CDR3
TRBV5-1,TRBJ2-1,CASSLGSGYNEQFF
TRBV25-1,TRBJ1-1,CASIPFGVGNTEAFF
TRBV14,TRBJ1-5,CASSATGGSQPQHF
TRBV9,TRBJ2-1,CASSPRKTGGYNEQFF
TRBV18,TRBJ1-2,CASSMDRANGYTF
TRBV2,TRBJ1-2,CASSVGGTATHGYTF
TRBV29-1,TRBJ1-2,CSVAGWGDNYGYTF
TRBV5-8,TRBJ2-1,CASAAGVTGYNEQFF
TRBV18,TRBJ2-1,CASSPTVAGVDEQFF
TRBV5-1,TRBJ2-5,CASSQTSGTGAVTQYF
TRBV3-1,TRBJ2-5,CASSRAGTYEETQYF
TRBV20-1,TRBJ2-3,CSAPEGPSLTDTQYF
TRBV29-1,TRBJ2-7,CSVLGGYEQYF
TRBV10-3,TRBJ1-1,CAIRLADGEAFF
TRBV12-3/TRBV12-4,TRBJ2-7,CASSLGTGLREQYF
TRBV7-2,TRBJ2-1,CASSLTRDDEQFF
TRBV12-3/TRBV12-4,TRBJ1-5,CASSSKWDAQPQHF
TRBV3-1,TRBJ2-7,CASSEEPAYEQYF
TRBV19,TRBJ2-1,CASSISGSRGLFF
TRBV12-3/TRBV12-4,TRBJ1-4,CASSPGTGGEKLFF
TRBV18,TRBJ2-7,CASSPAHSYEQYF
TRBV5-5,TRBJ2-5,CASSLRDGLAGTGQYF
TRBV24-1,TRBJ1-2,CATSDPDGPNYGYTF
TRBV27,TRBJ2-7,CASSGRYTDEQYF
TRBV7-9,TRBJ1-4,CASSLGTANEKLFF
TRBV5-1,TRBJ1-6,CASSLELGTNSPLHF
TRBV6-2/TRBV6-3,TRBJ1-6,CASSVGRNSPLHF
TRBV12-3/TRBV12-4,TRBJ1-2,CASSPGYGVARYGYTF
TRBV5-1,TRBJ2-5,CASNEMETQYF
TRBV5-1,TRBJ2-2,CASSLEGARDTGELFF
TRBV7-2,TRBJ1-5,CASSFDGIQPQHF
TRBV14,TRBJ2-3,CASSQDQWGGRADTQYF
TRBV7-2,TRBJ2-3,CASSRNLRDTQYF
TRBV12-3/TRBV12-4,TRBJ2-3,CASSLFNRQGGRDTQYF
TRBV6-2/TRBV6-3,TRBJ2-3,CASSPRLAGAEADTQYF
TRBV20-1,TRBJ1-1,CSAGRQGSNTEAFF
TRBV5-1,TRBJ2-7,CASSWLAGAYEQYF
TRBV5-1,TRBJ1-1,CASSPFGSNTEAFF
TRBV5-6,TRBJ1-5,CASSLQGAQPQHF
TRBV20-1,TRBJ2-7,CSARVEPSYEQYF
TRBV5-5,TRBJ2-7,CASSSFRGPYEQYF
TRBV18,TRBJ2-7,CASSAPNYEKYF
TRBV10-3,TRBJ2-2,CAIKGQGVGELFF